The sample holds one count of the clone carrying this T cell receptor (beta chain). The data originate from a study of T cell changes during pregnancy in multiple sclerosis. This table comes from immunoSEQ multiplex PCR, and its TCRdb copy is limited to in-frame clones, with some not included. This table has about 73,000 clones, about nine tenths appearing once. The receptor was derived from a female donor in good health, enrolled as a control in a pregnancy study. The specimen was peripheral blood, collected after pregnancy.

CDR3 residues: CAWSSRDREPQHF. The CDR3 bases are TGTGCCTGGAGTTCAAGGGACAGGGAACCCCAGCATTTT. V usage is TRBV30 and J usage is TRBJ1-5; TRBD1 aligns across 9 bases. Germline V gene lookup returns CDR1 GTSNPN and CDR2 SVGIG (reference sequence). The junction had 6 bases not matched to a gene; V was cut back by 2 bases and J by 10 bases. The CDR3 runs 13 residues.